Listed here are 9 T cell receptor beta chains from one sample, sequenced in a study of T cells after yellow fever vaccination. TCRdb re-called the 5' RACE reads through MiXCR, storing one row per CDR3 protein. The top ten clones hold over 12% of a sample with under 600,000 distinct CDR3 sequences, roughly 13% of them seen once. The source was PBMCs, collected on the day of the yellow fever booster vaccination. Receptor source: a man aged 25-45 years who received the YFV17D yellow fever vaccine.

The chain has TRBV5-4 and TRBJ2-7; D remains ambiguous. The CDR3 totals 13 residues. CDR1 is SGHNT, CDR2 YYREEE, per germline (reference sequence). Trimming took 1 base from V and 5 from J, leaving 10 bases between them. CDR3 region: CASSLNSIDEQYF. Here the CDR3 DNA reads TGTGCCAGCAGCTTGAATTCCATCGACGAGCAGTACTTC.

The chain links TRBV24-1 to TRBJ2-2; no clear D. The germline V gene encodes CDR1 KGHDR and CDR2 SFDVKD. The CDR3 length is 18 residues. Trimming took 0 bases from V and 0 from J, leaving 13 bases between them. Written as DNA, the CDR3 is TGTGCCACCAGTGATTTGTTTCCTGGGTTCGCGAACACCGGGGAGCTGTTTTTT. It specifies CATSDLFPGFANTGELFF.

The chain employs TRBV29-1 and TRBJ2-2; D ambiguous. The germline V gene encodes CDR1 SQVTM and CDR2 ANQGSEA. CDR3 length equals 13 residues. Trimming took off 5 bases at V and 0 bases at J, with 7 bases between the two ends. The DNA of the CDR3 is TGCAGCGTTCCAGTCGCGAACACCGGGGAGCTGTTTTTT. This encodes CSVPVANTGELFF.

This clonotype showed up just a few times. V and J are TRBV5-1 and TRBJ2-5; D not resolved. The CDR3 extends over 14 amino acids. Between the trimmed V and J ends, which lost 0 bases and 3 bases, there was a span of 9 bases. Germline V gives CDR1 SGHRS, CDR2 YFSETQ. CDR3 sequence (DNA): TGCGCCAGCAGCTTGGCACCCCCAGAAGAGACCCAGTACTTC. Translated: CASSLAPPEETQYF. Full variable domain (remainder filled in from reference TRBV5-1 and TRBJ2-5): KAGVTQTPRYLIKTRGQQVTLSCSPISGHRSVSWYQQTPGQGLQFLFEYFSETQRNKGNFPGRFSGRQFSNSRSEMNVSTLELGDSALYLCASSLAPPEETQYFGPGTRLLVL.

This clonotype was detected only a few times. J is TRBJ1-1 and V is TRBV29-1; D not certain. Per the germline V gene, CDR1 is SQVTM and CDR2 is ANQGSEA. The V gene lost 6 bases and the J gene lost 0 bases, with 2 bases spanning the gap. This CDR3 spans 10 amino acids. The CDR3 spells CSVLNTEAFF. The CDR3 bases are TGCAGCGTCCTGAACACTGAAGCTTTCTTT.

The chain employs TRBV7-2 and TRBJ2-7, with unresolved D. The CDR3 consists of 14 residues. Germline lookup yields CDR1 SGHTA and CDR2 FQGNSA. V lost 1 base, J lost 3 bases, and 10 bases lay in between. Here the CDR3 reads CASSLVGTNYEQYF. CDR3 in DNA: TGTGCCAGCAGCTTAGTTGGTACGAACTACGAGCAGTACTTC.

The chain recombines TRBV7-2 with TRBJ1-3, with D uncertain. The germline CDR1 and CDR2 sequences are SGHTA and FQGNSA. Trimming cost V 1 base and J 1 base, with 8 bases left between them. The CDR3 length is 15 residues. CDR3: CASSLVVLSGNTIYF. Here the CDR3 DNA reads TGTGCCAGCAGCTTAGTCGTCCTATCTGGAAACACCATATATTTT.

This clonotype was detected many times. The V call is TRBV12-3 or TRBV12-4, the J call TRBJ1-1; no reliable D call. There are 13 residues in the CDR3. Between the trimmed V and J ends, which lost 3 bases and 3 bases, there was a span of 8 bases. The DNA for the CDR3 is TGTGCCAGCAGTTTGCAGCGGTACACTGAAGCTTTCTTT. Protein sequence: CASSLQRYTEAFF.

There are many counts of this clonotype. CDR3 sequence: CASSLVLAGGGNEQFF. CDR3 nucleotide sequence: TGTGCCAGCAGCTTGGTGCTAGCGGGAGGGGGAAATGAGCAGTTCTTC. The chain recombines TRBV5-5 with TRBJ2-1; 12 bases match TRBD2. With 0 bases clipped from V and 7 bases from J, the junction kept 5 bases outside the gene matches. Germline CDR1 reads SGHKS; CDR2 reads YYEKEE (reference sequence). The CDR3 covers 16 residues.